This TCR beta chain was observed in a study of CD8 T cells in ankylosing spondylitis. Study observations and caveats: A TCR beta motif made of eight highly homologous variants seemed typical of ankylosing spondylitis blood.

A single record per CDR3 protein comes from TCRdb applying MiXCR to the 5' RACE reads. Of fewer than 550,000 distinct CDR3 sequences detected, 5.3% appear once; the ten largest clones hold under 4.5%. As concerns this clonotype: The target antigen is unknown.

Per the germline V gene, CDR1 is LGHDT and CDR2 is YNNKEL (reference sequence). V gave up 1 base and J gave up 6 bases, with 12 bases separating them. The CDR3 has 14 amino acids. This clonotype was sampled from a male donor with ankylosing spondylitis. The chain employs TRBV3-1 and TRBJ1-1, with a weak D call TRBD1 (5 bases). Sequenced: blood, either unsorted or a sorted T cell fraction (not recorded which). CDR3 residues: CASSQGGWDAEAFF. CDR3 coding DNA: TGTGCCAGCAGCCAAGGCGGTTGGGACGCTGAAGCTTTCTTT.